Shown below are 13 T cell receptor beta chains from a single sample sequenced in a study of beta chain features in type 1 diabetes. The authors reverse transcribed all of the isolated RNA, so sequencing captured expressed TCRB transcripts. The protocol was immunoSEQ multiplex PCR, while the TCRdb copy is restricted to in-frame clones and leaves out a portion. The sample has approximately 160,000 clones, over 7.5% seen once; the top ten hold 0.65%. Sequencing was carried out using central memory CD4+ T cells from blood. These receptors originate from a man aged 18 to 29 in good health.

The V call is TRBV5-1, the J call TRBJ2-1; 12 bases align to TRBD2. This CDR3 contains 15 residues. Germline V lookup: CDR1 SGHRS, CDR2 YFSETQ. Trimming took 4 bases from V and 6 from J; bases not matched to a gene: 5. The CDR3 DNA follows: TGCGCCAGCAGCGAAACGGGACTAGCGGGCAATGAGCAGTTCTTC. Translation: CASSETGLAGNEQFF.

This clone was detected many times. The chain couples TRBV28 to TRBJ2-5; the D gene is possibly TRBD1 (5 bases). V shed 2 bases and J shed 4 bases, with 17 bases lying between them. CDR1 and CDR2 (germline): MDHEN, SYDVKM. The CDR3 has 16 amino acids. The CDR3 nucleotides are TGTGCCAGCAGTTTAGTTGTAGCAGGGATCCGAGAGACCCAGTACTTC. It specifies CASSLVVAGIRETQYF. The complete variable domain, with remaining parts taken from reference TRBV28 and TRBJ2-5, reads DVKVTQSSRYLVKRTGEKVFLECVQDMDHENMFWYRQDPGLGLRLIYFSYDVKMKEKGDIPEGYSVSREKKERFSLILESASTNQTSMYLCASSLVVAGIRETQYFGPGTRLLVL.

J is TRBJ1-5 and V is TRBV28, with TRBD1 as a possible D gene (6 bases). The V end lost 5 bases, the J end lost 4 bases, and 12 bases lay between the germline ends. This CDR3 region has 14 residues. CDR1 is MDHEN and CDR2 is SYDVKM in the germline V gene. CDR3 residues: CASSKTGRNQPQHF. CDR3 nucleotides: TGTGCCAGCAGTAAAACAGGGCGGAATCAGCCCCAGCATTTT.

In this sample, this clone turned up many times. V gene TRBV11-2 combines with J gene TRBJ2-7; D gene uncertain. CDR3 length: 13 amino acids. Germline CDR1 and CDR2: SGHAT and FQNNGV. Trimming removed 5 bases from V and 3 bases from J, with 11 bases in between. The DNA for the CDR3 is TGTGCCAGCAGCCGTCCGACAATCTACGAGCAGTACTTC. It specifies CASSRPTIYEQYF. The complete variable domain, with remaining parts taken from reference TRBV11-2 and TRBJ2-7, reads EAGVAQSPRYKIIEKRQSVAFWCNPISGHATLYWYQQILGQGPKLLIQFQNNGVVDDSQLPKDRFSAERLKGVDSTLKIQPAKLEDSAVYLCASSRPTIYEQYFGPGTRLTVT.

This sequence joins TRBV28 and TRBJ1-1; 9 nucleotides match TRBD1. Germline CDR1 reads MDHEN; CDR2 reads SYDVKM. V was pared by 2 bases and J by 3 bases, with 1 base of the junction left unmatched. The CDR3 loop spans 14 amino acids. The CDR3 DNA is TGTGCCAGCAGTTTAGGGGACAGGGACACTGAAGCTTTCTTT. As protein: CASSLGDRDTEAFF.

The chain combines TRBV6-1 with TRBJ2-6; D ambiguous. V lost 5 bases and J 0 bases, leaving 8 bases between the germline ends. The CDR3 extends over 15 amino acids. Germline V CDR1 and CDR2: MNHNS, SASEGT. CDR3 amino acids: CASSLTSSGANVLTF. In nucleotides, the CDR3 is TGTGCCAGCAGTTTAACAAGCTCTGGGGCCAACGTCCTGACTTTC.

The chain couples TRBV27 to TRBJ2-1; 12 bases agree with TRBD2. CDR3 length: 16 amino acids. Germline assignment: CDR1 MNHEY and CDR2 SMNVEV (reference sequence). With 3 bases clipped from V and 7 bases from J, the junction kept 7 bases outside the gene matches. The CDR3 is CASSFPSGRAENEQFF. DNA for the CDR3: TGTGCCAGCAGTTTTCCTAGCGGGAGGGCTGAGAATGAGCAGTTCTTC.

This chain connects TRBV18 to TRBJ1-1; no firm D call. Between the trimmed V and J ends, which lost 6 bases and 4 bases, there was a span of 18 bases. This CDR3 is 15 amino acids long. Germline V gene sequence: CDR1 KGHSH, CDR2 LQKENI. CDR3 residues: CASSPFSRDSTEAFF. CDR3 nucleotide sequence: TGTGCCAGCTCTCCCTTTTCCCGTGATAGCACTGAAGCTTTCTTT.

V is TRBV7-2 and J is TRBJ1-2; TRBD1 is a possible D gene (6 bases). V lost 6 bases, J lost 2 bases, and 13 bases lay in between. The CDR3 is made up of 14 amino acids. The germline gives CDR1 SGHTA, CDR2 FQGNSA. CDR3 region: CASSRTGINYGYTF. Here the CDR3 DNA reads TGTGCCAGCAGTAGAACAGGGATCAACTATGGCTACACCTTC.

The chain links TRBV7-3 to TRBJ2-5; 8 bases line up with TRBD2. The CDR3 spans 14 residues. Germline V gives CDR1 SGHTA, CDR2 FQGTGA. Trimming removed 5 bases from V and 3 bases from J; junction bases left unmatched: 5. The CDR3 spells CASSPIAGKETQYF. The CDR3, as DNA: TGTGCCAGCAGCCCTATAGCGGGGAAAGAGACCCAGTACTTC. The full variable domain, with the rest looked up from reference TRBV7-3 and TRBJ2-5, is GAGVSQTPSNKVTEKGKYVELRCDPISGHTALYWYRQSLGQGPEFLIYFQGTGAADDSGLPNDRFFAVRPEGSVSTLKIQRTERGDSAVYLCASSPIAGKETQYFGPGTRLLVL.

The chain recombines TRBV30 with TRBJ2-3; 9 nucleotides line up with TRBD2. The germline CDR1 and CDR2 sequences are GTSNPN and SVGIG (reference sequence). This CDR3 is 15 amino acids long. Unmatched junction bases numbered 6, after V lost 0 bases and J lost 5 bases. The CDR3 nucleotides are TGTGCCTGGAGTGTAGCGGGGGGTTCGGGAGATACGCAGTATTTT. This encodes CAWSVAGGSGDTQYF.

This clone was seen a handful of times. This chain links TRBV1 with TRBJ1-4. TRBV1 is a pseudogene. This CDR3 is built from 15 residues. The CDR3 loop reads CTSSKPPTTNEKLFF. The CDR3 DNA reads TGCACCAGCAGCAAGCCGCCAACAACTAATGAAAAACTGTTTTTT.

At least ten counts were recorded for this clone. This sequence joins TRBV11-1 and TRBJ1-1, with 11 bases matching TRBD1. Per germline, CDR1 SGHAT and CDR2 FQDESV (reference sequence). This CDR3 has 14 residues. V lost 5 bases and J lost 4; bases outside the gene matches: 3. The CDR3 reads CASSMDRGPTEAFF. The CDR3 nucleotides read TGTGCCAGCAGCATGGACAGGGGGCCCACTGAAGCTTTCTTT.